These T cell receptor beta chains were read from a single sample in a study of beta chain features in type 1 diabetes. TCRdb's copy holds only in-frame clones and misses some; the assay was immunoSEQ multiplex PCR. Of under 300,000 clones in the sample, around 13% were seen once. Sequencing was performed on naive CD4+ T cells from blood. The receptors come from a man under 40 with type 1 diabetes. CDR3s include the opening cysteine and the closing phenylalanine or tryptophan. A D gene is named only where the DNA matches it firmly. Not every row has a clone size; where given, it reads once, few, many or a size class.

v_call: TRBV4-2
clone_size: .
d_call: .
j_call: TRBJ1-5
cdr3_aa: CASSQGANQPQHF
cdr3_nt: TGTGCCAGCAGCCAAGGGGCAAATCAGCCCCAGCATTTT

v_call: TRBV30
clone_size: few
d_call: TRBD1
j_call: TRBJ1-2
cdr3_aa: CAWTAGTGKSYTF
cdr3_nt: TGTGCCTGGACAGCCGGGACAGGGAAAAGCTACACCTTC

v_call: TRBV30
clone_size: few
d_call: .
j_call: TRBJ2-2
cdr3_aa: CAWTHAGGTTGELFF
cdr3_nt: TGTGCCTGGACTCATGCCGGGGGAACCACCGGGGAGCTGTTTTTT

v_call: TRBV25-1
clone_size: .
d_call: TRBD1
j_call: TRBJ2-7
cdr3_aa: CASSPRDRFYEQYF
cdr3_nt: TGTGCCAGCAGTCCCCGGGACAGGTTCTACGAGCAGTACTTC

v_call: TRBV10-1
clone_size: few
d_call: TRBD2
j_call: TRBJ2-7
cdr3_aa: CASSGAGGYEQYF
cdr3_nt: TGCGCCAGCAGTGGGGCCGGGGGGTACGAGCAGTACTTC

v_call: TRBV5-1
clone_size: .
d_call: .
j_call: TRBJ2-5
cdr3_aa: CASSLRSNNMETQYF
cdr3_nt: TGCGCCAGCAGCTTGCGATCAAATAACATGGAGACCCAGTACTTC

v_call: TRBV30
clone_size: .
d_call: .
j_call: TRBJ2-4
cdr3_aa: CAWSVSGSGIQYF
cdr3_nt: TGTGCCTGGAGTGTATCTGGTAGTGGCATTCAGTACTTC

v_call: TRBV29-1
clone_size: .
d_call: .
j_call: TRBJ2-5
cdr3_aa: CSVGLVSETQYF
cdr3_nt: TGCAGCGTCGGACTTGTGTCCGAGACCCAGTACTTC

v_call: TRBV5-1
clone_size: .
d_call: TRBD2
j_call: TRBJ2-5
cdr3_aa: CASSPLAGGPEETQYF
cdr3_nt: TGCGCCAGCAGCCCGTTAGCGGGAGGGCCGGAGGAGACCCAGTACTTC

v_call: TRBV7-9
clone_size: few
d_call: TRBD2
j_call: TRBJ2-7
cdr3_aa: CASSRKGVAGSYEQYF
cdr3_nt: TGTGCCAGCAGCCGGAAGGGAGTAGCGGGATCCTACGAGCAGTACTTC

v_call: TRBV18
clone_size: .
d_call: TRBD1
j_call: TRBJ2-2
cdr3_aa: CASSPAAQGAFANTGELFF
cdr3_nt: TGTGCCAGCTCACCGGCGGCACAGGGGGCGTTCGCGAACACCGGGGAGCTGTTTTTT

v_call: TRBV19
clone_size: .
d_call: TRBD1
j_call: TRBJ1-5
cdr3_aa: CASSILQTGGFQPQHF
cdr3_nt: TGTGCCAGTAGTATACTCCAGACAGGGGGTTTTCAGCCCCAGCATTTT

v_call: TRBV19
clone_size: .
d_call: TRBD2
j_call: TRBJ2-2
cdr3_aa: CASSIIAGGSRTGELFF
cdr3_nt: TGTGCCAGTAGTATAATAGCGGGGGGCTCAAGGACCGGGGAGCTGTTTTTT

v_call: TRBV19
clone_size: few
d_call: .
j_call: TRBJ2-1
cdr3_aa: CASSLKTGYNEQFF
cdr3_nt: TGTGCCAGTAGCCTTAAGACCGGGTACAATGAGCAGTTCTTC

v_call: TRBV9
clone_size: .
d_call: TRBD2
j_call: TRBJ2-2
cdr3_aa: CASSWTSGRKGTGELFF
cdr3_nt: TGTGCCAGCAGCTGGACTAGCGGGAGGAAGGGCACCGGGGAGCTGTTTTTT

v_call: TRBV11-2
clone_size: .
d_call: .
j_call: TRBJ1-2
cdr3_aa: CASSLAGRQYGYTF
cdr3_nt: TGTGCCAGCAGCTTAGCAGGCAGACAGTATGGCTACACCTTC

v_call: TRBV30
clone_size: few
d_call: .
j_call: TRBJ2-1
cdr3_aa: CAWELAVEQFF
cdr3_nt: TGTGCCTGGGAATTAGCGGTCGAGCAGTTCTTC

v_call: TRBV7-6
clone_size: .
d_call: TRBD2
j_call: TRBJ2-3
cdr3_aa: CASSLVGGGVRDTQYF
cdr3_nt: TGTGCCAGCAGCTTAGTGGGCGGGGGGGTTCGAGATACGCAGTATTTT

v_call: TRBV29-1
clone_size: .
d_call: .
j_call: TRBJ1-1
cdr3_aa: CSITGAMNTEAFF
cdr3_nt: TGCAGCATCACAGGCGCAATGAACACTGAAGCTTTCTTT

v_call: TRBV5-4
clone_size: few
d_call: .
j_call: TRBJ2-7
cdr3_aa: CASSPGEREYEQYF
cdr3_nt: TGTGCCAGCAGCCCGGGGGAGCGAGAATACGAGCAGTACTTC

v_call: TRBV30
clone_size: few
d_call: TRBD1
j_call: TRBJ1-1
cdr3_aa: CAWRTGRYTEAFF
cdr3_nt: TGTGCCTGGAGGACAGGGCGGTACACTGAAGCTTTCTTT

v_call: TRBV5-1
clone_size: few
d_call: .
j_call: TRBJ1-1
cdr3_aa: CASSRVVNTEAFF
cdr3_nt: TGCGCCAGCAGCCGAGTAGTGAACACTGAAGCTTTCTTT

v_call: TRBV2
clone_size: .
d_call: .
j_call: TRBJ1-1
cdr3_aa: CASGKVEAFF
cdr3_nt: TGTGCCTCAGGGAAGGTAGAAGCTTTCTTT

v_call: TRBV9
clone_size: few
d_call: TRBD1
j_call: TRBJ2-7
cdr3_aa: CASSVRDRDTYEQYF
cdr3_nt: TGTGCCAGCAGCGTAAGGGACAGGGATACCTACGAGCAGTACTTC

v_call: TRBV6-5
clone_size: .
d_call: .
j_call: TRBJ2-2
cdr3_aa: CASTSGTGELFF
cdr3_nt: TGTGCCAGCACCTCCGGGACCGGGGAGCTGTTTTTT

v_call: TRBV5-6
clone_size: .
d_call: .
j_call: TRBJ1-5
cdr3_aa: CASSSVAGSGGPQHF
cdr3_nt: TGTGCCAGCAGCTCGGTGGCCGGGAGCGGTGGGCCCCAGCATTTT

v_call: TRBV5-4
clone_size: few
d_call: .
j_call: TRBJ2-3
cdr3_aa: CASSSPSTDTQYF
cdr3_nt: TGTGCCAGCAGCTCCCCTAGCACAGATACGCAGTATTTT

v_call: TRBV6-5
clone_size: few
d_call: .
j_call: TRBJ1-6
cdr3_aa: CASSLGQSSYNSPLHF
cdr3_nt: TGTGCCAGCAGTTTAGGACAGAGCTCCTATAATTCACCCCTCCACTTT

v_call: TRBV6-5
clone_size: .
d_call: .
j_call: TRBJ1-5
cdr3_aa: CASSSDKGGQPQHF
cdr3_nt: TGTGCCAGCAGCTCTGACAAAGGAGGTCAGCCCCAGCATTTT